This record looks at one T cell receptor (beta chain) sequence and its context. The J segment lost 7 bases and the V segment lost 7 bases, leaving 8 bases of the junction unmatched. Germline V gives CDR1 SNHLY, CDR2 FYNNEI. The CDR3 is 15 residues long. This record belongs to a study of blood T cell repertoires in COVID-19. At the level of the study: Spain, Italy and the United States supplied samples that represented acute and convalescent COVID-19. T cells, B-cell-depleted T cells, or PBMCs provided the cDNA or gDNA that served as material.

Patients of the Seattle cohort, enrolled during active infection, were followed longitudinally. Original processing notes: Amplified reference gene primers provided the basis for estimating nucleated cell counts. The repertoire was sequenced with immunoSEQ multiplex PCR; TCRdb's copy has only in-frame clones and lacks some. V and J calls and clone size follow that table, whereas D and trimming were derived from the DNA. Of about 170,000 clones in the sample, around nine tenths were seen once. This rearrangement joins TRBV2 to TRBJ1-6; 9 bases agree with TRBD1. Source material: peripheral blood. The TCR originated in a woman older than 75 with COVID-19, enrolled during active disease. DNA of the CDR3: TGTGCCAGCACCTCGGGACAGGGAGGGAATTCACCCCTCCACTTT. Residues: CASTSGQGGNSPLHF.